This T cell receptor beta chain is drawn from a study of shared clonotypes between healthy human individuals. Germline V gene lookup returns CDR1 SGHTA and CDR2 FQGNSA. Trimming stripped 5 bases from V and 8 bases from J, with 18 bases between. The CDR3 is 15 amino acids. Original analysis: Junction-only sequences without quality scores came from ImmunoSEQ, so filtering differed. The assay was immunoSEQ multiplex PCR, and TCRdb's table has in-frame clones only and misses some. V and J calls and clone size are as listed in that table; D and trimming were resolved from the DNA. Here the sample spans 110,000 or so clones, around 68% being singletons.

The chain carries TRBV7-2 and TRBJ1-4; a weak D match, TRBD1 (5 bases). The TCR originated in a woman aged 25 to 39 in good health. Sequencing was done on a sample of memory CD8+ T cells sorted from blood. Subset meaning: CD45RO+ cells pooled with CCR7-negative TemRA cells. Here the CDR3 reads CASSLRARRGEKLFF. The DNA for the CDR3 is TGTGCCAGCAGCCTCAGGGCCAGACGGGGGGAAAAACTGTTTTTT. The variable domain in full, completed from reference TRBV7-2 and TRBJ1-4, reads GAGVSQSPSNKVTEKGKDVELRCDPISGHTALYWYRQSLGQGLEFLIYFQGNSAPDKSGLPSDRFSAERTGGSVSTLTIQRTQQEDSAVYLCASSLRARRGEKLFFGSGTQLSVL.